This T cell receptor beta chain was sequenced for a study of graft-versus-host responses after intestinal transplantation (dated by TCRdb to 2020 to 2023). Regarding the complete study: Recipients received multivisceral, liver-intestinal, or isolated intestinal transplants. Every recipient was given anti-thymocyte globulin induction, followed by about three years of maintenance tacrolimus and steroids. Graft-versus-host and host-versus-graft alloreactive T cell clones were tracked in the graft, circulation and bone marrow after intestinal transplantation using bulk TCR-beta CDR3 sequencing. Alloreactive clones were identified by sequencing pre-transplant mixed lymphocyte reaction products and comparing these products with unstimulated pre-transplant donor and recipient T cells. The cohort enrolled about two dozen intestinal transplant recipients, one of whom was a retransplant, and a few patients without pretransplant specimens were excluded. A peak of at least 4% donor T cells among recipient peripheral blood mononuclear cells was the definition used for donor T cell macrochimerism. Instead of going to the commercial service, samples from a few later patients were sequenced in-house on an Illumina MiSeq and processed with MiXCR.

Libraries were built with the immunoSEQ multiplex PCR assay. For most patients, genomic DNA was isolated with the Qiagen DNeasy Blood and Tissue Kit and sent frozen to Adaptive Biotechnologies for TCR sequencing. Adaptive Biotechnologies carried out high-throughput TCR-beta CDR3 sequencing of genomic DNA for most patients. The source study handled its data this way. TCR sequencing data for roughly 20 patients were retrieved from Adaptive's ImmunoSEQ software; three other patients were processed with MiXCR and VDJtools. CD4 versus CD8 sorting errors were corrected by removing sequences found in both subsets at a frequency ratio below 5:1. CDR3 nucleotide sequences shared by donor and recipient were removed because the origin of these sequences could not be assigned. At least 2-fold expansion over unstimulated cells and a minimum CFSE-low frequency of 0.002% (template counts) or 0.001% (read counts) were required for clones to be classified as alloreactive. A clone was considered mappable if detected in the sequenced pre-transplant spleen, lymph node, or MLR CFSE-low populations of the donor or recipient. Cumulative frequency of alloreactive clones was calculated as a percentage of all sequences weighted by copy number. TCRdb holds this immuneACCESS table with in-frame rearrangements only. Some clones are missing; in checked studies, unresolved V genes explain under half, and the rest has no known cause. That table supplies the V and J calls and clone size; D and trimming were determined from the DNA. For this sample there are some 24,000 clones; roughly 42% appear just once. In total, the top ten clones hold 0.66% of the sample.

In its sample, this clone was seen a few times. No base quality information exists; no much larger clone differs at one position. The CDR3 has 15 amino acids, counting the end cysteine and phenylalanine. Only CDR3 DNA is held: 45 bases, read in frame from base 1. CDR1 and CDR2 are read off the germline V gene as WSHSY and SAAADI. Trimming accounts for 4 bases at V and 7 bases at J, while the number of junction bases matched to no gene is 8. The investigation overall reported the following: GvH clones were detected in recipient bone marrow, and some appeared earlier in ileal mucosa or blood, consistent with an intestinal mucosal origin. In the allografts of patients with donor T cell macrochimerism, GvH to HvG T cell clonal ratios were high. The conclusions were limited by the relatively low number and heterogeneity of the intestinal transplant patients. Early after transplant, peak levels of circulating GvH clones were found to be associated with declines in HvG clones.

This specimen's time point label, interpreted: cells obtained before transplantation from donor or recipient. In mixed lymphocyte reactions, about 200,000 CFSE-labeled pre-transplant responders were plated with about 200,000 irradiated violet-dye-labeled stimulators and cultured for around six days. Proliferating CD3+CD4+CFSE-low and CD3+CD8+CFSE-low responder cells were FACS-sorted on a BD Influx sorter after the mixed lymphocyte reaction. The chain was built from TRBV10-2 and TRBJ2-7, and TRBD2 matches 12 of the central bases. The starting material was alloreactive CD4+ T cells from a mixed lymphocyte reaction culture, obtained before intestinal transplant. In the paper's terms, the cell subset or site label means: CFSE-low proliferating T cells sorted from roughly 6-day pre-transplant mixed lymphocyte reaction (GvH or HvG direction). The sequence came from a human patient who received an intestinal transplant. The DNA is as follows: TGCGCCAGCAGTGTGCTAGCGGGAGGGCCGGGGGAGCAGTACTTC. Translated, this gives CASSVLAGGPGEQYF.